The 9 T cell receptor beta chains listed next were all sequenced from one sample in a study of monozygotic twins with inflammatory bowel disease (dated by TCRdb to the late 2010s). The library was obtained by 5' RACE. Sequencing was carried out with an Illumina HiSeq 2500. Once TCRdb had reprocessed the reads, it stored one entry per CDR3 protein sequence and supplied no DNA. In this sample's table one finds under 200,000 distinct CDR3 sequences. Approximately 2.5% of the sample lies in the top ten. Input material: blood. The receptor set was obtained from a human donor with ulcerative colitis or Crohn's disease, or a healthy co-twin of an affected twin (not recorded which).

The CDR3 sequence: CASSPLSSGLTGELFF. The chain employs TRBV3-1 and TRBJ2-2; TCRdb designates TRBD2, a call that cannot be tested without DNA. Germline V gene lookup returns CDR1 LGHDT and CDR2 YNNKEL (reference sequence). The CDR3 extends over 16 amino acids.

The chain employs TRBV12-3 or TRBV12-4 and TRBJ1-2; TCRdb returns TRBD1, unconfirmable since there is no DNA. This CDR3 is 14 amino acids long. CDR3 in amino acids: CASSFAGRRYGYTF.

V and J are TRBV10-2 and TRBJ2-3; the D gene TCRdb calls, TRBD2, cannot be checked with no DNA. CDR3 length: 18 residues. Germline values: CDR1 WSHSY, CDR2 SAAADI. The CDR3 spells CASSLPSGRETHADTQYF.

CDR3 residues: CATRRERVTDTQYF. The chain joins TRBV15 to TRBJ2-3; TCRdb's assignment of TRBD2 cannot be checked, as there is no DNA. The CDR3 is made up of 14 amino acids. The germline V gene encodes CDR1 LNHNV and CDR2 YYDKDF (reference sequence). The variable domain in full, completed from reference TRBV15 and TRBJ2-3, reads DAMVIQNPRYQVTQFGKPVTLSCSQTLNHNVMYWYQQKSSQAPKLLFHYYDKDFNNEADTPDNFQSRRPNTSFCFLDIRSPGLGDTAMYLCATRRERVTDTQYFGPGTRLTVL.

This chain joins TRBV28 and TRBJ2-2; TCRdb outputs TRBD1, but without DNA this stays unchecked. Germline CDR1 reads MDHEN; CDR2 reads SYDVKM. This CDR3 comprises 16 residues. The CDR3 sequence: CASRPGQGMNTGELFF.

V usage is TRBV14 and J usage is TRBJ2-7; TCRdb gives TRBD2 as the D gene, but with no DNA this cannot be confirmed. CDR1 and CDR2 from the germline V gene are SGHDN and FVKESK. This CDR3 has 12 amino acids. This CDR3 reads CASSLGQIEQYF.

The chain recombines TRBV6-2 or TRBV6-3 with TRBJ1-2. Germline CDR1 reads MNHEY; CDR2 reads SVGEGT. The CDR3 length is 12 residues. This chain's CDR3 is CATTSSNYGYTF.

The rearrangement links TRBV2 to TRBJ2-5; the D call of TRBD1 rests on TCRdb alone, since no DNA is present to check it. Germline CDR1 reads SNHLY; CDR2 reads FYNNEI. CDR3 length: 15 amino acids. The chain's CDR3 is CASSLTLTGEETQYF.

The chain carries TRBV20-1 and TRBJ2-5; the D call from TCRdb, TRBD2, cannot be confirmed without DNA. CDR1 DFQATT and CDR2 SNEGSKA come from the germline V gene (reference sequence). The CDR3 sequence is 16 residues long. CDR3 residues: CSVKKSVGAIQETQYF.